Sequencing of this T cell receptor beta chain was carried out in a study of post-analysis software for immune sequencing data. Turning to this clonotype: As yet, its antigen is unknown.

Whole-study findings and limits: Batch-mates among the samples co-clustered strongly by F measure. Patients used about five TRBV segments, including TRBV5-6, TRBV5-1 and TRBV20-1, more often than controls.

This CDR3 contains 16 residues. V trimming: 0 bases; J trimming: 3 bases; junction bases outside the gene matches: 6. From germline, CDR1 is DFQATT and CDR2 SNEGSKA (reference sequence). Unique molecular identifiers tagged the TCR beta cDNA libraries. One entry per CDR3 protein, called by TCRdb with MiXCR from the PCR reads. The sample contains over 700,000 distinct CDR3 sequences, 30% of which appear only once. V usage is TRBV20-1 and J usage is TRBJ2-2; 8 bases line up with TRBD2. The receptor's source is a girl under 18 with multiple sclerosis. The sample comprised blood. The CDR3 region has the DNA TGCAGTGCTAGAGATACGATCGGGGGGGACACCGGGGAGCTGTTTTTT. Its protein is CSARDTIGGDTGELFF.